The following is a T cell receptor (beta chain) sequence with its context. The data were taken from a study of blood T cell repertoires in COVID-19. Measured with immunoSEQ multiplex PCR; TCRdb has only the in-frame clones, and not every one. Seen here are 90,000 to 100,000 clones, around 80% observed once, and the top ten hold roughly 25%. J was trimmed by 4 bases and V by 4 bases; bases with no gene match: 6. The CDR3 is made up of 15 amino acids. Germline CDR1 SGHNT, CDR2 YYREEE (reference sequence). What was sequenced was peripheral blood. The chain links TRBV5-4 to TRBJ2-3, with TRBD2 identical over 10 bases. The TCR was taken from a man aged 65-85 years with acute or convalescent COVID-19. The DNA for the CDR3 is TGTGCCAGCAGCCTTAGCGGGAGGAGGGCAGATACGCAGTATTTT. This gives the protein CASSLSGRRADTQYF.